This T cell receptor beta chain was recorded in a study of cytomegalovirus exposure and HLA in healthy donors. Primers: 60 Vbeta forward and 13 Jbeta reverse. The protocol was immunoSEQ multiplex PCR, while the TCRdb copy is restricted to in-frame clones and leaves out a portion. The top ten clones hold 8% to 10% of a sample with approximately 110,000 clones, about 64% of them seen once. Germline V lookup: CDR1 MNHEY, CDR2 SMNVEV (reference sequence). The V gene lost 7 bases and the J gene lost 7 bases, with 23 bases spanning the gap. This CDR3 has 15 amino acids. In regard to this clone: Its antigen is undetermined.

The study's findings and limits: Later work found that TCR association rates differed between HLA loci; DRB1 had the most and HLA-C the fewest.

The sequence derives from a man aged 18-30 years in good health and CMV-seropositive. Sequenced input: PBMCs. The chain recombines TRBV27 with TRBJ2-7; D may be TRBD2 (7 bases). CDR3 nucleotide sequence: TGTGCCAGCACCCCTCAGGGAGGGGGGGGACGGGAGCAGTACTTC. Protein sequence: CASTPQGGGGREQYF.